This T cell receptor beta chain is drawn from a study of T cells in Graves' hyperthyroidism and ophthalmopathy. Overall study results and limits: In the blood, most expanded thyroid clonotypes above 0.001 appeared as well.

RNA transcripts gave rise to amplified TCR beta CDR3 regions. In the first-round RT-PCR of the TCR CDR3, the HTBI primer set was used. Using its own MiXCR run on the multiplex PCR reads, TCRdb lists one record per CDR3 protein. The repertoire holds more than 550,000 distinct CDR3 sequences, with around 16% as singletons. In its sample, this clonotype was seen many times. What it binds is not known. Germline CDR1 reads GTSNPN; CDR2 reads SVGIG (reference sequence). Losses at the gene ends were 3 bases for V and 2 bases for J; bases not matched to a gene: 5. The CDR3 is 17 residues long. The chain employs TRBV30 and TRBJ2-1; the match to TRBD2 covers 15 bases. The clonotype comes from a man over 45 with Graves' hyperthyroidism. What was sequenced was blood. CDR3 DNA sequence: TGTGCCTGGAGCACCCGGACTAGCGGGAGGGCCTACAATGAGCAGTTCTTC. It yields the protein CAWSTRTSGRAYNEQFF.